These T cell receptor beta chains were read from a single sample in a study of blood T cell repertoires in COVID-19. Generated by immunoSEQ multiplex PCR, the TCRdb table keeps only in-frame clones and is missing some. The sample carries under 200,000 clones, 75% to 90% recorded once. The sequencing sample was made of peripheral blood. These TCRs come from a woman aged 55-70 years with acute or convalescent COVID-19. CDR3s include the opening cysteine and the closing phenylalanine or tryptophan.

>TRBV6-6|TRBJ2-3
CASSYHGQDPTDTQYF
>TRBV6-6|TRBJ2-7
CASDYRGGNEQYF
>TRBV7-6|TRBJ2-7
CASSLVPGDLYEQYF
>TRBV10-1|TRBJ2-2
CASPRVTGELFF
>TRBV18|TRBJ1-1
CASSPRLPGVGTEAFF
>TRBV6-2/TRBV6-3|TRBJ1-5
CASSYLQVEAISNQPQHF
>TRBV5-1|TRBJ1-1
CASSLAPGLDTEAFF
>TRBV11-2|TRBJ2-3
CASSTERASSGGDTQYF
>TRBV30|TRBJ1-1
CAWTRTVNTEAFF
>TRBV19|TRBJ2-3
CASSPPDRDTDTQYF
>TRBV4-1|TRBJ1-3
CASSLRESSGNTIYF
>TRBV28|TRBJ2-5
CASSSTGLAGAIQETQYF
>TRBV5-4|TRBJ2-3
CASSLGGVTDTQYF
>TRBV5-1|TRBJ2-1
CASSLVAGSYNEQFF
>TRBV4-2|TRBJ2-3
CASSQRIAGGKTDTQYF
>TRBV4-1|TRBJ1-1
CASSQDVGVNTEAFF
>TRBV2|TRBJ1-4
CASSEFDRVGEKLFF
>TRBV5-4|TRBJ2-7
CASSFSTLSYEQYF
>TRBV5-5|TRBJ1-6
CASSLGSYSYNSPLHF
>TRBV27|TRBJ1-1
CATTPSQGVRTEAFF
>TRBV10-2|TRBJ2-6
CASCGGDRAGANVLTF
>TRBV6-5|TRBJ2-2
CASSTGGAPTGELFF
>TRBV2|TRBJ1-1
CATFSGGHTEAFF
>TRBV6-1|TRBJ2-4
CASSERLAGKNIQYF
>TRBV5-1|TRBJ1-4
CASSTQGATNEKLFF
>TRBV18|TRBJ1-1
CASSPLGQGAPNTEAFF
>TRBV28|TRBJ1-3
CASSSPGQGGETGNTIYF
>TRBV7-9|TRBJ1-1
CASSPGTYFRTEAFF
>TRBV2|TRBJ2-3
CASSARLAGTDTQYF
>TRBV21-1|TRBJ1-2
CASSKRGRGSNYGYTF
>TRBV7-8|TRBJ1-2
CASSLGVGGARGGYTF
>TRBV30|TRBJ2-2
CASSGLAGSGTGELFF
>TRBV6-5|TRBJ1-4
CASSRDPGGARKLFF
>TRBV7-2|TRBJ1-6
CASSFTWDRENSPLHF
>TRBV25-1|TRBJ2-7
CASSADGMIYEQYF
>TRBV7-9|TRBJ1-3
CASSLVPDSLSGNTIYF
>TRBV5-1|TRBJ2-2
CASSLGTTGSGELFF
>TRBV6-2/TRBV6-3|TRBJ2-1
CASSYPGTGEQFF
>TRBV6-2/TRBV6-3|TRBJ2-1
CASSYSVGQAGDEQFF
>TRBV7-2|TRBJ1-3
CASSPDRSGNTIYF
>TRBV7-2|TRBJ2-3
CASSPRQIAYYTDTQYF
>TRBV19|TRBJ2-7
CASSMGSGGTYEQYF
>TRBV30|TRBJ2-3
CAWRLTSTRTSDTQYF
>TRBV4-3|TRBJ2-2
CASSQDLAGGSTGELFF
>TRBV27|TRBJ2-2
CASSLRRRVRETGELFF
>TRBV5-5|TRBJ2-7
CASSTDRGRIGAEQYF
>TRBV4-3|TRBJ1-1
CASSSRDRRTEAFF
>TRBV24-1|TRBJ2-1
CATSQTGDIGREQFF
>TRBV19|TRBJ1-4
CASTAPLDSPVATNEKLFF
>TRBV2|TRBJ1-2
CASRETGTATYFGYTF
>TRBV7-2|TRBJ2-3
CASSPGTGGDTQYF